This entry lists 10 T cell receptor beta chains sequenced from one sample in a study of spatial heterogeneity in lung cancer. This sample's time point: sample taken at primary tumor resection. TCRdb re-called the 5' RACE reads through MiXCR, storing one row per CDR3 protein. This sample has some 5,100 distinct CDR3 sequences, with roughly 22% found just once. Study-wide points: In tumors, expanded intratumoral alpha and beta TCR counts tracked mutation counts.

For these TCRs, the target antigens are not known. Material: lung tumor tissue, obtained at surgery. These receptors came from a male donor with early-stage non-small cell lung cancer.

In this sample, this clonotype turned up a few times. The gene calls are TRBV7-2 and TRBJ2-7; D gene ambiguous. V lost 1 base and J lost 6, with 4 bases in between. CDR3 length: 11 amino acids. Per germline, CDR1 SGHTA and CDR2 FQGNSA. The DNA of the CDR3 is TGTGCCAGCAGCTTAGAGGTCGAGCAGTACTTC. Residues: CASSLEVEQYF.

This clonotype turned up a few times. V and J are TRBV12-3 or TRBV12-4 and TRBJ2-7; 8 bases agree with TRBD2. The CDR3 has 15 residues. The V and J ends lost 7 bases and 7 bases, in that order; junction bases with no gene match: 15. CDR3 sequence: CASTLSGGPGKEQYF. CDR3 in DNA: TGTGCCAGCACTCTTTCGGGAGGGCCGGGAAAAGAGCAGTACTTC.

This clonotype was seen only a few times. V gene TRBV20-1 combines with J gene TRBJ2-5; 8 bases match TRBD2. The CDR3 is made up of 11 amino acids. V shed 7 bases, J shed 5 bases, and the junction held 3 bases outside the gene matches. CDR1 is DFQATT, CDR2 SNEGSKA, per germline (reference sequence). This chain's CDR3 is CSDGTRETQYF. The CDR3 DNA reads as TGCAGTGACGGGACTAGGGAGACCCAGTACTTC.

The chain is built from TRBV18 and TRBJ2-1; 10 bases map to TRBD1. The CDR3 is 15 amino acids. Germline V CDR1 and CDR2: KGHSH, LQKENI. The V gene end was trimmed by 4 bases and the J gene end by 2 bases; junction bases not matched to a gene: 2. Here the CDR3 DNA reads TGTGCCAGCTCACAGGGGACAGGGGCCTACAATGAGCAGTTCTTC. This encodes CASSQGTGAYNEQFF.

The chain has TRBV11-2 and TRBJ1-5, with 9 bases that match TRBD1. CDR1 is SGHAT and CDR2 is FQNNGV in the germline V gene. Trimming took 4 bases from V and 2 from J; bases not matched to a gene: 9. This CDR3 spans 17 amino acids. The CDR3 nucleotides are TGTGCCAGCAGCTCCACCCGGGACAGGGTCGGCAATCAGCCCCAGCATTTT. Encoded protein: CASSSTRDRVGNQPQHF.

By frequency in the sample, this clonotype is medium-sized. The chain uses TRBV6-5 and TRBJ2-3; 9 nucleotides align to TRBD2. The CDR3 is made up of 18 amino acids. CDR1 is MNHEY, CDR2 SVGAGI, per germline. The junction had 13 bases not matched to a gene; V was cut back by 3 bases and J by 3 bases. CDR3 in DNA: TGTGCCAGCAGTTATTTCCCGCAGGCGGGAGGGAGAACAGATACGCAGTATTTT. As protein: CASSYFPQAGGRTDTQYF.

In its sample, this clonotype is medium-sized. J is TRBJ2-2 and V is TRBV7-3; possibly TRBD1 or TRBD2 for D (5 bases each). Per germline, CDR1 SGHTA and CDR2 FQGTGA. This CDR3 spans 15 amino acids. Trimming took 8 bases from V and 3 from J, leaving 16 bases between them. The CDR3 bases are TGTGCCAGCTCCTGGGGTGGGGGAGACACCGGGGAGCTGTTTTTT. Protein: CASSWGGGDTGELFF.

The J gene is TRBJ2-7, the V gene TRBV2; perhaps D is TRBD1 or TRBD2 (5 bases each). V lost 6 bases, J lost 1 base, and 19 bases lay in between. This CDR3 region has 16 residues. Germline CDR1 and CDR2: SNHLY and FYNNEI. The CDR3 region is CASSWPRDLLSYEQYF. CDR3 DNA sequence: TGTGCCAGCAGCTGGCCCAGGGACCTCCTATCCTACGAGCAGTACTTC.

The chain is built from TRBV25-1 and TRBJ1-1, with D uncertain. With 5 bases removed from V and 1 base from J, the gap between germline ends came to 5 bases. The CDR3 runs to 12 residues. Germline values: CDR1 MGHDK, CDR2 SYGVNS. Here the CDR3 reads CASSYANTEAFF. Written as DNA, the CDR3 is TGTGCCAGCAGTTATGCGAACACTGAAGCTTTCTTT.

Sample share makes this clonotype medium-sized. This chain links TRBV7-2 with TRBJ2-5, with D possibly being TRBD1 or TRBD2 (5 bases each). The V gene's germline CDR1 is SGHTA and CDR2 FQGNSA. Trimming took 4 bases from V and 1 from J, leaving 13 bases between them. The CDR3 has 15 amino acids. CDR3 sequence reads: CASSSAGTAQETQYF. CDR3 DNA sequence: TGTGCCAGCAGCTCCGCCGGGACGGCCCAAGAGACCCAGTACTTC.